Given below is one TCR beta chain in context. Its antigen is currently unknown. This sample stems from a study of T cell responses to AZD1222 COVID-19 vaccine. The V gene's germline CDR1 is SGHDT and CDR2 YYEEEE. This CDR3 spans 16 amino acids. V lost 3 bases to trimming and J lost 3 bases; unmatched junction nucleotides: 8. Study-level results: Spike-specific TCR breadth and depth rose after two AZD1222 doses.

Clones were sequenced by immunoSEQ multiplex PCR, and TCRdb holds only the in-frame ones, with some missing. The top ten clones hold 3% to 4% of a sample with roughly 140,000 clones, approximately 88% of them seen once. This sequence joins TRBV5-6 and TRBJ2-1; 8 nucleotides match TRBD2. The specimen was peripheral blood, collected on day 0 of MenACWY control vaccination. This TCR came from an adult in good health. The CDR3 reads CASSSGGTRIYNEQFF. Here the CDR3 DNA reads TGTGCCAGCAGCTCCGGGGGGACTAGGATCTACAATGAGCAGTTCTTC.